The entry below describes one T cell receptor beta chain. The antigen remains undetermined. The V gene lost 6 bases and the J gene lost 3 bases, with 17 bases spanning the gap. Germline V gives CDR1 SGHTA, CDR2 FQGNSA. The CDR3 runs 15 residues. This sample was taken from a study of Ad26.COV2.S vaccination and SARS-CoV-2 variants. Study-wide context: Ad26.COV2.S was injected intramuscularly once or twice, 56 days apart.

Method: immunoSEQ multiplex PCR; TCRdb's copy keeps in-frame clones and lacks some. The table lists around 250,000 clones, 87% of them singletons, with just under 3% in the top ten. Treatment noted: 19 received Ad26.COV2.S at low or high dose, single or two shots; roughly five received placebo; per-sample allocation not given. Sampling was done on day 63 after the first vaccine or placebo injection. In Boston, the donor was an adult between 18-55 years of age. Findings and limits, study-wide: Similar non-spike TCR breadth was seen in vaccine and placebo recipients.

The chain uses TRBV7-2 and TRBJ1-2; TRBD1 might be the D (6 bases). The source is a person aged 18 to 59 who received the Ad26.COV2.S COVID-19 vaccine or a placebo. The sample in question was peripheral blood, obtained in a trial of Ad26.COV2.S vaccine versus placebo. CDR3 protein: CASRNRALVHYGYTF. CDR3 coding DNA: TGTGCCAGCAGAAACAGGGCGCTAGTACACTATGGCTACACCTTC.